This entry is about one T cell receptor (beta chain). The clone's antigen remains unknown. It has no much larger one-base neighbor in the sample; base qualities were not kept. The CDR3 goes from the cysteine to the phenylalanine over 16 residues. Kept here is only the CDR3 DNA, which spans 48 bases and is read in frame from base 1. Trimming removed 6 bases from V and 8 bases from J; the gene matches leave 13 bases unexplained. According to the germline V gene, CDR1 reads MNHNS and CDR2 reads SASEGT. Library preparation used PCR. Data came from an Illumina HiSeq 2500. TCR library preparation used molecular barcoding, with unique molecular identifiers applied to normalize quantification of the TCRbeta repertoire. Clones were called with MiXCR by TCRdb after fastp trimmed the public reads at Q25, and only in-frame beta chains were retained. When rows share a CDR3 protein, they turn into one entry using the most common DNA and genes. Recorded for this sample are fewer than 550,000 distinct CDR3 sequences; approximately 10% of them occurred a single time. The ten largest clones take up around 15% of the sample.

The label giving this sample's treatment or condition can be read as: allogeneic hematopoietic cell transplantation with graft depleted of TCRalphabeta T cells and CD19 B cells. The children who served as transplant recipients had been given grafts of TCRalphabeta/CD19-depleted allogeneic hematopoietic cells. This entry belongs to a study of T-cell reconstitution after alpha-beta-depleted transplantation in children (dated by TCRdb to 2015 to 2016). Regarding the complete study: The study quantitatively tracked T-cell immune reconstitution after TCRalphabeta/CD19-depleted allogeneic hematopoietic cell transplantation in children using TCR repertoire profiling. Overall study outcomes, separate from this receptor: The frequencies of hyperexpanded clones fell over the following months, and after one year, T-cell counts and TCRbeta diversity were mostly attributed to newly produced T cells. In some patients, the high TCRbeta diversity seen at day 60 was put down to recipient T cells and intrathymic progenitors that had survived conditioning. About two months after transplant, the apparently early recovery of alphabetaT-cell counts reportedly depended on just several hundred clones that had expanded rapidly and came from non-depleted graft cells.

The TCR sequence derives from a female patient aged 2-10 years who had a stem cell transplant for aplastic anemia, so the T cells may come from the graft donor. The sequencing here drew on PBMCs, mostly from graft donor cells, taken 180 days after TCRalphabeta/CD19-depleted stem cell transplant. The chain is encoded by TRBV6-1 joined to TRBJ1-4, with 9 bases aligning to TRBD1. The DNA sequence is TGTGCCAGCAGCTCAAGCCCGGGACAGGGTTTAGAAAAACTGTTTTTT. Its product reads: CASSSSPGQGLEKLFF.